This is a list of T cell receptor beta chains from one sample in a study of T cell responses to AZD1222 COVID-19 vaccine. This table comes from immunoSEQ multiplex PCR, and its TCRdb copy is limited to in-frame clones, with some not included. The data show 150,000 to 180,000 clones, with roughly nine tenths seen just once and about 5% held by the top ten. The material was peripheral blood, obtained on day 0 of MenACWY control vaccination. The source of these receptors is an adult in good health. CDR3s include the opening cysteine and the closing phenylalanine or tryptophan. The D gene is left open where the match is weak. Clone size is given for some rows only: seen once, a few or many times, or a class if the clone is expanded.

abundance: -
v_gene: TRBV19
j_gene: TRBJ1-2
d_gene: TRBD1
CDR3aa: CASQGDSGYGYTF
CDR3nt: TGTGCCAGCCAGGGGGACAGTGGATATGGCTACACCTTC

abundance: -
v_gene: TRBV5-6
j_gene: TRBJ1-5
d_gene: -
CDR3aa: CASSLEGRSNQPQHF
CDR3nt: TGTGCCAGCAGCTTGGAAGGGAGGAGCAATCAGCCCCAGCATTTT

abundance: -
v_gene: TRBV4-3
j_gene: TRBJ2-1
d_gene: -
CDR3aa: CASSQSGHPNEQFF
CDR3nt: TGCGCCAGCAGCCAATCGGGACACCCCAATGAGCAGTTCTTC

abundance: few
v_gene: TRBV5-1
j_gene: TRBJ2-2
d_gene: TRBD2
CDR3aa: CASSLLAGGDGELFF
CDR3nt: TGCGCCAGCAGCTTACTAGCGGGGGGAGACGGGGAGCTGTTTTTT

abundance: -
v_gene: TRBV14
j_gene: TRBJ1-1
d_gene: -
CDR3aa: CASSRNTEAFF
CDR3nt: TGTGCCAGCAGCCGAAACACTGAAGCTTTCTTT

abundance: -
v_gene: TRBV5-6
j_gene: TRBJ2-7
d_gene: -
CDR3aa: CASSPEGRSGEQYF
CDR3nt: TGTGCCAGCAGCCCTGAGGGCAGAAGCGGCGAGCAGTACTTC

abundance: -
v_gene: TRBV7-8
j_gene: TRBJ2-1
d_gene: TRBD2
CDR3aa: CASSATSGRADEQFF
CDR3nt: TGTGCCAGCAGCGCGACTAGCGGGAGGGCCGATGAGCAGTTCTTC

abundance: -
v_gene: TRBV19
j_gene: TRBJ2-1
d_gene: -
CDR3aa: CASSIDAAGHYNEQFF
CDR3nt: TGTGCCAGTAGTATAGATGCCGCAGGACACTACAATGAGCAGTTCTTC

abundance: -
v_gene: TRBV5-1
j_gene: TRBJ1-3
d_gene: -
CDR3aa: CASSPPRGSGNTIYF
CDR3nt: TGCGCCAGCAGCCCCCCCAGGGGCTCTGGAAACACCATATATTTT

abundance: -
v_gene: TRBV5-6
j_gene: TRBJ1-3
d_gene: -
CDR3aa: CASSLVSGNTIYF
CDR3nt: TGTGCCAGCAGCTTGGTTTCTGGAAACACCATATATTTT

abundance: -
v_gene: TRBV13
j_gene: TRBJ1-1
d_gene: -
CDR3aa: CASSWRARSTEAFF
CDR3nt: TGTGCCAGCAGCTGGAGGGCGCGATCCACTGAAGCTTTCTTT

abundance: -
v_gene: TRBV5-5
j_gene: TRBJ2-7
d_gene: -
CDR3aa: CASSLALQYYEQYF
CDR3nt: TGTGCCAGCAGCTTGGCCTTACAGTACTACGAGCAGTACTTC

abundance: -
v_gene: TRBV19
j_gene: TRBJ2-1
d_gene: -
CDR3aa: CASRPDRFSYNEQFF
CDR3nt: TGTGCCAGTAGGCCCGACAGATTCTCCTACAATGAGCAGTTCTTC

abundance: -
v_gene: TRBV19
j_gene: TRBJ2-3
d_gene: TRBD2
CDR3aa: CASSIPGGGTDTQYF
CDR3nt: TGTGCCAGTAGTATCCCGGGGGGGGGCACAGATACGCAGTATTTT

abundance: -
v_gene: TRBV12-3/TRBV12-4
j_gene: TRBJ1-1
d_gene: -
CDR3aa: CASSLRGNTEAFF
CDR3nt: TGTGCCAGCAGCCTACGGGGGAACACTGAAGCTTTCTTT

abundance: -
v_gene: TRBV27
j_gene: TRBJ1-5
d_gene: -
CDR3aa: CASSALGSNQPQHF
CDR3nt: TGTGCCAGCAGTGCTCTCGGTAGCAATCAGCCCCAGCATTTT

abundance: -
v_gene: TRBV13
j_gene: TRBJ2-1
d_gene: TRBD1
CDR3aa: CASSSGQDDFYNEQFF
CDR3nt: TGTGCCAGCAGCTCGGGACAGGATGATTTCTACAATGAGCAGTTCTTC

abundance: -
v_gene: TRBV6-2/TRBV6-3
j_gene: TRBJ2-7
d_gene: -
CDR3aa: CASSYPQGRHEQYF
CDR3nt: TGTGCCAGCAGTTATCCTCAGGGGCGCCACGAGCAGTACTTC

abundance: -
v_gene: TRBV24-1
j_gene: TRBJ2-3
d_gene: TRBD2
CDR3aa: CATSDPTSGPAGYTQYF
CDR3nt: TGTGCCACCAGTGACCCAACTAGCGGACCAGCAGGATATACGCAGTATTTT

abundance: many
v_gene: TRBV4-2
j_gene: TRBJ1-2
d_gene: -
CDR3aa: CASSQDPGLLNYGYTF
CDR3nt: TGTGCCAGCAGCCAAGATCCAGGGCTCCTCAACTATGGCTACACCTTC

abundance: -
v_gene: TRBV7-2
j_gene: TRBJ1-5
d_gene: -
CDR3aa: CASSLAEAPQHF
CDR3nt: TGTGCCAGCAGCTTAGCCGAGGCCCCCCAGCATTTT

abundance: -
v_gene: TRBV5-1
j_gene: TRBJ2-1
d_gene: -
CDR3aa: CASSPLGWSNEQFF
CDR3nt: TGCGCCAGCAGCCCCCTCGGATGGAGCAATGAGCAGTTCTTC

abundance: -
v_gene: TRBV5-1
j_gene: TRBJ2-3
d_gene: -
CDR3aa: CASSFGQKEDTQYF
CDR3nt: TGCGCCAGCAGCTTTGGACAGAAAGAAGATACGCAGTATTTT

abundance: -
v_gene: TRBV6-2/TRBV6-3
j_gene: TRBJ1-6
d_gene: -
CDR3aa: CASSLSGPGTPLHF
CDR3nt: TGTGCCAGCAGTTTATCCGGCCCCGGGACACCCCTCCACTTT

abundance: -
v_gene: TRBV5-4
j_gene: TRBJ1-2
d_gene: -
CDR3aa: CASSLVGYGYTF
CDR3nt: TGTGCCAGCAGCTTGGTAGGCTATGGCTACACCTTC

abundance: -
v_gene: TRBV5-8
j_gene: TRBJ1-1
d_gene: -
CDR3aa: CASSLSFIGVNTEAFF
CDR3nt: TGTGCCAGCAGCTTGTCTTTCATCGGGGTGAACACTGAAGCTTTCTTT

abundance: -
v_gene: TRBV29-1
j_gene: TRBJ1-1
d_gene: TRBD1
CDR3aa: CSGDRGAEAFF
CDR3nt: TGCAGCGGGGACAGGGGCGCTGAAGCTTTCTTT

abundance: -
v_gene: TRBV7-8
j_gene: TRBJ1-2
d_gene: -
CDR3aa: CASSSGPVYYGYTF
CDR3nt: TGTGCCAGCAGCTCCGGGCCAGTTTACTATGGCTACACCTTC

abundance: -
v_gene: TRBV5-1
j_gene: TRBJ1-2
d_gene: -
CDR3aa: CASSPDGSNYGYTF
CDR3nt: TGCGCCAGCAGCCCGGACGGCTCAAACTATGGCTACACCTTC

abundance: -
v_gene: TRBV5-5
j_gene: TRBJ2-7
d_gene: TRBD1
CDR3aa: CASSRDRYSYEQYF
CDR3nt: TGTGCCAGCAGCCGGGACAGGTACTCCTACGAGCAGTACTTC

abundance: -
v_gene: TRBV7-3
j_gene: TRBJ1-2
d_gene: -
CDR3aa: CASSQEGYGYTF
CDR3nt: TGTGCCAGCAGCCAGGAGGGCTATGGCTACACCTTC

abundance: -
v_gene: TRBV3-1/TRBV3-2
j_gene: TRBJ1-1
d_gene: TRBD1
CDR3aa: CASSQVPFRQGAHIEAFF
CDR3nt: TGTGCCAGCAGCCAAGTACCATTTCGACAGGGGGCGCATATTGAAGCTTTCTTT

abundance: -
v_gene: TRBV29-1
j_gene: TRBJ1-3
d_gene: -
CDR3aa: CSVDQGGNTIYF
CDR3nt: TGCAGCGTGGATCAGGGGGGAAACACCATATATTTT

abundance: once
v_gene: TRBV5-1
j_gene: TRBJ2-2
d_gene: -
CDR3aa: CASSLAGTNTGELFF
CDR3nt: TGCGCCAGCAGCTTGGCGGGGACGAACACCGGGGAGCTGTTTTTT

abundance: -
v_gene: TRBV5-1
j_gene: TRBJ2-2
d_gene: -
CDR3aa: CASSLVLETNTGELFF
CDR3nt: TGCGCCAGCAGCTTGGTGTTGGAGACGAACACCGGGGAGCTGTTTTTT

abundance: -
v_gene: TRBV6-5
j_gene: TRBJ1-5
d_gene: -
CDR3aa: CATDGSNQPQHF
CDR3nt: TGTGCCACCGACGGTAGCAATCAGCCCCAGCATTTT

abundance: -
v_gene: TRBV5-1
j_gene: TRBJ2-7
d_gene: -
CDR3aa: CASSVPTSLVHEQYF
CDR3nt: TGCGCCAGCAGCGTCCCCACTAGTCTGGTCCACGAGCAGTACTTC

abundance: -
v_gene: TRBV7-8
j_gene: TRBJ1-1
d_gene: TRBD1
CDR3aa: CASSLAQGAVSEAFF
CDR3nt: TGTGCCAGCAGCTTAGCGCAGGGGGCCGTATCTGAAGCTTTCTTT

abundance: -
v_gene: TRBV18
j_gene: TRBJ2-7
d_gene: -
CDR3aa: CASSPSLGPASYEQYF
CDR3nt: TGTGCCAGCTCACCTAGTTTGGGGCCAGCTTCCTACGAGCAGTACTTC

abundance: -
v_gene: TRBV5-4
j_gene: TRBJ2-3
d_gene: TRBD2
CDR3aa: CASSDQSSGSRTDTQYF
CDR3nt: TGTGCCAGCAGCGATCAATCTAGCGGGAGTAGAACAGATACGCAGTATTTT

abundance: -
v_gene: TRBV3-1/TRBV3-2
j_gene: TRBJ2-2
d_gene: TRBD2
CDR3aa: CASSQELAGVIAGELFF
CDR3nt: TGTGCCAGCAGCCAAGAACTAGCGGGGGTAATAGCCGGGGAGCTGTTTTTT

abundance: -
v_gene: TRBV18
j_gene: TRBJ1-6
d_gene: -
CDR3aa: CASSPGTADSPLHF
CDR3nt: TGTGCCAGCTCCCCCGGGACGGCTGATTCACCCCTCCACTTT

abundance: -
v_gene: TRBV19
j_gene: TRBJ1-6
d_gene: TRBD1
CDR3aa: CASSIKTGGSPLHF
CDR3nt: TGTGCCAGTAGTATAAAGACAGGGGGTTCACCCCTCCACTTT

abundance: -
v_gene: TRBV3-1/TRBV3-2
j_gene: TRBJ1-2
d_gene: -
CDR3aa: CASSPLGGADGYTF
CDR3nt: TGTGCCAGCAGCCCCCTCGGAGGGGCGGATGGCTACACCTTC

abundance: -
v_gene: TRBV19
j_gene: TRBJ1-6
d_gene: -
CDR3aa: CASSIGSGSPLHF
CDR3nt: TGTGCCAGTAGTATAGGGTCGGGGTCACCCCTCCACTTT

abundance: -
v_gene: TRBV7-9
j_gene: TRBJ1-3
d_gene: TRBD1
CDR3aa: CASSSDRARSGNTIYF
CDR3nt: TGTGCCAGCAGCTCGGACAGGGCCCGCTCTGGAAACACCATATATTTT

abundance: -
v_gene: TRBV6-6
j_gene: TRBJ1-1
d_gene: -
CDR3aa: CASRGRGGNTEAFF
CDR3nt: TGTGCCAGCAGAGGAAGAGGGGGTAACACTGAAGCTTTCTTT

abundance: -
v_gene: TRBV19
j_gene: TRBJ1-2
d_gene: -
CDR3aa: CASSIQGNYGYTF
CDR3nt: TGTGCCAGTAGTATCCAGGGGAACTATGGCTACACCTTC

abundance: once
v_gene: TRBV6-5
j_gene: TRBJ1-4
d_gene: -
CDR3aa: CASSSLGGAGEKLFF
CDR3nt: TGTGCCAGCAGTTCACTGGGGGGGGCGGGTGAAAAACTGTTTTTT

abundance: few
v_gene: TRBV6-2/TRBV6-3
j_gene: TRBJ2-1
d_gene: TRBD2
CDR3aa: CASSPEGLATFYNEQFF
CDR3nt: TGTGCCAGCAGCCCCGAGGGACTAGCGACCTTCTACAATGAGCAGTTCTTC